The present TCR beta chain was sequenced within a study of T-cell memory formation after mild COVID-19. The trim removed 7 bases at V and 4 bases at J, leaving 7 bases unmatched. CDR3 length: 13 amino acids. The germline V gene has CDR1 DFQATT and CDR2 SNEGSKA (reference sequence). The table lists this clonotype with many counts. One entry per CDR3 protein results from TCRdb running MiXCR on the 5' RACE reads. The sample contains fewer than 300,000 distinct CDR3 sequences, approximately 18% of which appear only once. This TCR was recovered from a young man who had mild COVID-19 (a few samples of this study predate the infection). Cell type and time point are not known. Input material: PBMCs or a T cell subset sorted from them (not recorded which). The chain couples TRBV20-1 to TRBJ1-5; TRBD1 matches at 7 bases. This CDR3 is CSGFGDSNQPQHF. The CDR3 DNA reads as TGCAGTGGTTTTGGGGACAGTAATCAGCCCCAGCATTTT.